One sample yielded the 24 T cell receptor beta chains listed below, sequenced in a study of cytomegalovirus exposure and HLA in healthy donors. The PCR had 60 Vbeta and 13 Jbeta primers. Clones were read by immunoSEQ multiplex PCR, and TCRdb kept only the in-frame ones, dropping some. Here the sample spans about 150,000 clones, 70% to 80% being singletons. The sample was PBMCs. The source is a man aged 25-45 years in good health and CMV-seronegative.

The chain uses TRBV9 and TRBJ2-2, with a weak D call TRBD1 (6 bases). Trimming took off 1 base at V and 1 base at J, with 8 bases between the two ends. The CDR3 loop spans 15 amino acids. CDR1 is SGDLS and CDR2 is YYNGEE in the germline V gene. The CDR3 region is CASSVRQENTGELFF. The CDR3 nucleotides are TGTGCCAGCAGCGTAAGACAGGAGAACACCGGGGAGCTGTTTTTT.

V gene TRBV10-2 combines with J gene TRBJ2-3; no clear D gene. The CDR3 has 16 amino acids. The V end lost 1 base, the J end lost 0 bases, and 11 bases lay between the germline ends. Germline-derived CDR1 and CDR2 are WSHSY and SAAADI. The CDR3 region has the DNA TGCGCCAGCAGTGAGTATCGCCAAACTAGCACAGATACGCAGTATTTT. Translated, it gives CASSEYRQTSTDTQYF.

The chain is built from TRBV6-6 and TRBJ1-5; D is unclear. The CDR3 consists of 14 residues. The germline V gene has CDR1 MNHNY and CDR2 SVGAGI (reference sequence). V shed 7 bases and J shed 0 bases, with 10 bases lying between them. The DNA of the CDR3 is TGTGCCAGCATGGGCGGGAATAGCAATCAGCCCCAGCATTTT. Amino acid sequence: CASMGGNSNQPQHF.

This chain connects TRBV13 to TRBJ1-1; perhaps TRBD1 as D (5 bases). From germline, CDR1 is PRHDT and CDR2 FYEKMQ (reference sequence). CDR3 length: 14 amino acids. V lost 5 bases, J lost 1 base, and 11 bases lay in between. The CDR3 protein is CASSTTESNTEAFF. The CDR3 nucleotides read TGTGCCAGCAGCACGACAGAGTCGAACACTGAAGCTTTCTTT.

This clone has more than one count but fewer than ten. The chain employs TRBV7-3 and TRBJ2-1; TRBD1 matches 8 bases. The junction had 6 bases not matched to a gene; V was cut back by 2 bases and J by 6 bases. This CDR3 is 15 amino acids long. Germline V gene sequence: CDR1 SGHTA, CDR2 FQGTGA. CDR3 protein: CASSLQGARGNEQFF. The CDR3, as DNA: TGTGCCAGCAGCTTACAGGGGGCGAGGGGCAATGAGCAGTTCTTC.

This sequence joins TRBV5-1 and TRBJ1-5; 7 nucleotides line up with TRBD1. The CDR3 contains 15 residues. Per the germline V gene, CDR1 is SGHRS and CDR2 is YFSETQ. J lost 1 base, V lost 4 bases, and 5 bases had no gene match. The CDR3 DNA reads TGCGCCAGCAGCCCGGAGACAGGGAGCAATCAGCCCCAGCATTTT. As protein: CASSPETGSNQPQHF.

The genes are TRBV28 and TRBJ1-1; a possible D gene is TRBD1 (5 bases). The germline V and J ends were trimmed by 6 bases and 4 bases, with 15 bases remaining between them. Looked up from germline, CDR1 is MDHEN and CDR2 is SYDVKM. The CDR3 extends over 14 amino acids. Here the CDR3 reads CASRTGQELTEAFF. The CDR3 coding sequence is TGTGCCAGCAGAACCGGACAAGAGCTCACTGAAGCTTTCTTT.

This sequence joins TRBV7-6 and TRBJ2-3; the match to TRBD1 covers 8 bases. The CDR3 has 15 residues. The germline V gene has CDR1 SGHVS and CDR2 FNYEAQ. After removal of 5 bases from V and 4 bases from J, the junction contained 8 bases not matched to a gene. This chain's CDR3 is CASSPRTGWADTQYF. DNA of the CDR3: TGTGCCAGCAGCCCCCGGACAGGGTGGGCAGATACGCAGTATTTT.

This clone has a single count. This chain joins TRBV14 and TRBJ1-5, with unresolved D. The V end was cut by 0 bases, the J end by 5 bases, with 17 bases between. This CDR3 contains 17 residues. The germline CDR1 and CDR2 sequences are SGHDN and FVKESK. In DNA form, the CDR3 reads TGTGCCAGCAGCCAAGAGACGGGAGCTAACTGGTATCAGCCCCAGCATTTT. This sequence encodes CASSQETGANWYQPQHF.

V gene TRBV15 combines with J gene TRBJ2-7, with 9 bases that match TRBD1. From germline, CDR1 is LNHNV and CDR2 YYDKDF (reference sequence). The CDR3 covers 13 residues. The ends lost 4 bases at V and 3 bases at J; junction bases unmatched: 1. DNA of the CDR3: TGTGCCACCAGCAAGGACAGGGGCTACGAGCAGTACTTC. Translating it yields CATSKDRGYEQYF.

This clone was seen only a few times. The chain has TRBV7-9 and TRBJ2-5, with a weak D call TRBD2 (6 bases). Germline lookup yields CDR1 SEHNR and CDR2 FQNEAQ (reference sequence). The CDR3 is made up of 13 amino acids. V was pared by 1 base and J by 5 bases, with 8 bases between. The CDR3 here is CASSLGSGETQYF. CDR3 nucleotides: TGTGCCAGCAGCTTAGGTAGCGGCGAGACCCAGTACTTC.

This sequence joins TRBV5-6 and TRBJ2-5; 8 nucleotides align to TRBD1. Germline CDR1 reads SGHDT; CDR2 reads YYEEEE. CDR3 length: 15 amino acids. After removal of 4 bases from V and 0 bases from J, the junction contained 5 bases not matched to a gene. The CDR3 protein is CASSQTTGDQETQYF. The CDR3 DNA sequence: TGTGCCAGCAGCCAGACGACAGGGGACCAAGAGACCCAGTACTTC.

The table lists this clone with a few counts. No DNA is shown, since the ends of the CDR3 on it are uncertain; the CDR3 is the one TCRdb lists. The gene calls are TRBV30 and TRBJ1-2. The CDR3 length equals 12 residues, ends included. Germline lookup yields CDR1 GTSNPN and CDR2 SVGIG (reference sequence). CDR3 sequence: CAWSVFGPGSTF.

CDR3 protein: CAISEPEVAGNTIYF. The DNA for the CDR3 is TGTGCCATCAGTGAGCCGGAGGTGGCTGGAAACACCATATATTTT. The rearrangement joins TRBV10-3 to TRBJ1-3; no definite D call. With 2 bases removed from V and 2 bases from J, the gap between germline ends came to 10 bases. The germline CDR1 and CDR2 sequences are ENHRY and SYGVKD. CDR3 size: 15 residues.

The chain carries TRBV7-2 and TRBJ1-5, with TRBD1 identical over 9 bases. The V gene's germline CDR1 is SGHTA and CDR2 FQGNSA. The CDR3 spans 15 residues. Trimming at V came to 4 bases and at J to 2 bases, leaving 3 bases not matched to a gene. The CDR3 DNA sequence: TGTGCCAGCAGCTCCCGGACAGGGGGCAATCAGCCCCAGCATTTT. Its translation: CASSSRTGGNQPQHF. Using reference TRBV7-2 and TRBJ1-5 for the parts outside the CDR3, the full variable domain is GAGVSQSPSNKVTEKGKDVELRCDPISGHTALYWYRQSLGQGLEFLIYFQGNSAPDKSGLPSDRFSAERTGGSVSTLTIQRTQQEDSAVYLCASSSRTGGNQPQHFGDGTRLSIL.

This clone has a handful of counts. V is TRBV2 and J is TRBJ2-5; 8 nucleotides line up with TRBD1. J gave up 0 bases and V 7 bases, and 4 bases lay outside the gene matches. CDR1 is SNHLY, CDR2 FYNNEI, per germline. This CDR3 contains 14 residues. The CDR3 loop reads CASMRTGNQETQYF. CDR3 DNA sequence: TGTGCCAGCATGCGGACAGGGAACCAAGAGACCCAGTACTTC. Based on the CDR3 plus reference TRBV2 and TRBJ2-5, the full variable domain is EPEVTQTPSHQVTQMGQEVILRCVPISNHLYFYWYRQILGQKVEFLVSFYNNEISEKSEIFDDQFSVERPDGSNFTLKIRSTKLEDSAMYFCASMRTGNQETQYFGPGTRLLVL.

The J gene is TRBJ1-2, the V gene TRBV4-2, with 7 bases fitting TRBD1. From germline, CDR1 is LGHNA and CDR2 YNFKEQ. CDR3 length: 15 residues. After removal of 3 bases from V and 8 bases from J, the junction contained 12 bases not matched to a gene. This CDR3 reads CASSHASTGKEGYTF. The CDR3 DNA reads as TGTGCCAGCAGCCACGCTTCGACAGGGAAGGAGGGCTACACCTTC.

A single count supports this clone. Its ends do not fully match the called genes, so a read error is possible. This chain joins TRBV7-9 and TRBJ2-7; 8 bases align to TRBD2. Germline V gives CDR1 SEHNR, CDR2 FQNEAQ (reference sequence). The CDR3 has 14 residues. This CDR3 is CSSSLEGLVYEQYF. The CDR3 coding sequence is TGTTCCAGCAGCTTAGAGGGACTAGTGTACGAGCAGTACTTC. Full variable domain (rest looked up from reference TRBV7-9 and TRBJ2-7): DTGVSQNPRHKITKRGQNVTFRCDPISEHNRLYWYRQTLGQGPEFLTYFQNEAQLEKSRLLSDRFSAERPKGSFSTLEIQRTEQGDSAMYLCSSSLEGLVYEQYFGPGTRLTVT.

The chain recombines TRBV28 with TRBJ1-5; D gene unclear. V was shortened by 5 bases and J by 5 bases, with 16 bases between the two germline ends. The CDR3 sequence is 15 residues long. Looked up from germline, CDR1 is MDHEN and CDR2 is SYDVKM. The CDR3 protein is CASSTLPGLDQPQHF. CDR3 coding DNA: TGTGCCAGCAGTACACTACCCGGCCTCGATCAGCCCCAGCATTTT.

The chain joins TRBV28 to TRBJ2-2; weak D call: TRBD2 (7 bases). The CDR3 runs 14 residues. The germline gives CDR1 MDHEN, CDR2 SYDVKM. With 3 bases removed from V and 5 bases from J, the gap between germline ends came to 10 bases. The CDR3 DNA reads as TGTGCCAGCAGTTTCAGGGGAGGGACCGGGGAGCTGTTTTTT. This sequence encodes CASSFRGGTGELFF.

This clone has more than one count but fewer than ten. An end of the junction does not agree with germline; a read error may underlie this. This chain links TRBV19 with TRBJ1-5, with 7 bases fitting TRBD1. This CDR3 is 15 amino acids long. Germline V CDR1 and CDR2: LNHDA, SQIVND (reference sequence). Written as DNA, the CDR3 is TGTGCCAGTAGTCCTACAGGGGATCGCAATCGGCCCCAGCATTTT. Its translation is CASSPTGDRNRPQHF.

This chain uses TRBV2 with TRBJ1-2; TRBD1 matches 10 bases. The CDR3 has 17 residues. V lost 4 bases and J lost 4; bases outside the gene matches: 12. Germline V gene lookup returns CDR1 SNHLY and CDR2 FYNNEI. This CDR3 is CASSGRVRDRGTYGYTF. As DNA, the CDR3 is TGTGCCAGCAGTGGACGGGTCAGGGACAGGGGCACCTATGGCTACACCTTC. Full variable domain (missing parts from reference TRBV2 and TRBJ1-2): EPEVTQTPSHQVTQMGQEVILRCVPISNHLYFYWYRQILGQKVEFLVSFYNNEISEKSEIFDDQFSVERPDGSNFTLKIRSTKLEDSAMYFCASSGRVRDRGTYGYTFGSGTRLTVV.

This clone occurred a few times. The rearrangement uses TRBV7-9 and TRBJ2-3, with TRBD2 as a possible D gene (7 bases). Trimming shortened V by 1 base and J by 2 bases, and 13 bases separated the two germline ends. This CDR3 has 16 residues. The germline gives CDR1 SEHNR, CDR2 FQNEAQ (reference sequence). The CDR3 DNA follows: TGTGCCAGCAGCTTAGGGGCGGGGGCCCACACAGATACGCAGTATTTT. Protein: CASSLGAGAHTDTQYF.

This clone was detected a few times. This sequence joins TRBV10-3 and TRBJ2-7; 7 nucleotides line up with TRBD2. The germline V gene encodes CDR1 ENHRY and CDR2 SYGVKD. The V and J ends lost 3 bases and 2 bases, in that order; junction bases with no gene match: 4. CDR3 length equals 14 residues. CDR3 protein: CAISDGGSTYEQYF. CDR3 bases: TGTGCCATCAGTGATGGCGGGAGTACCTACGAGCAGTACTTC.